The present TCR beta chain was sequenced within a study of metastatic and nonmetastatic thyroid tumors (dated by TCRdb to the early 2020s). As for the study more broadly: Repertoires were compared across peripheral blood and tumor or nodule tissue samples from malignant and benign thyroid patients. Findings and caveats that apply to the study as a whole: In both blood and tumor samples, malignant tumors were reported to have significantly higher TCR beta diversity than benign nodules.

The CDR1 and CDR2 encoded by the germline V gene are SGDLS and YYNGEE. V lost 3 bases and J lost 0 bases, and the count of bases not matched to a germline gene is 3. The CDR3 covers 16 residues, taking in both the cysteine and the phenylalanine. Of the read, only the CDR3 DNA is kept; its 48 bases are in frame from base 1. Before undergoing thyroid surgery, none of the patients had been given any kind of treatment. Using T-cell receptor beta sequencing, the study looked back at clinical samples from patients collected from the early 2010s to the late 2010s. Library generation was performed with PCR. TCRdb lists the instrument as Illumina HiSeq 4000. High-throughput sequencing was used to profile the CDR3 region of the TCR beta-chain in every patient. Per the original workflow: Drawing on CDR3 differences between clinicopathological groups, the researchers built a classifier meant to tell apart patients with distant-metastatic papillary thyroid cancer. To measure repertoire diversity the researchers used the Shannon index, while the Morisita-Horn index served to gauge how similar the tumor and blood repertoires were. TCRdb handled the public reads itself, with Q25 trimming in fastp and clone calling in MiXCR, and kept productive beta chains. The V and J calls and clone size come from TCRdb's table, not from the authors' own analysis. The sample data list 75,000 to 100,000 clones, and roughly 13% of these were observed just once. About 11% of the sample lies in the top ten.

This clone was detected only a few times. Its antigen is unknown. A much larger clonotype is one base distant, so this may be a read error. The V gene is TRBV9 and the J gene is TRBJ2-3; 11 central bases correspond to TRBD2. This receptor was obtained from a female donor with papillary thyroid cancer or a benign thyroid nodule (not recorded which). Some clones in this sample may be carry-over from other donors' samples. Sequenced sample: blood. DNA sequence: TGTGCCAGCAGCGCGGGACTAGCGGTCAGCACAGATACGCAGTATTTT. Protein translation: CASSAGLAVSTDTQYF.